This note documents a single T cell receptor (beta chain) sequence. Its antigen is not yet known. No quality values exist for individual bases; no much larger clone is one base distant. This specimen belongs to a study of cytomegalovirus exposure and HLA in healthy donors (dated by TCRdb to 2016 to 2017). In the study overall: In an earlier analysis of about 560 of the donors, 250 to 350 Gb of sequence data and some 120 million unique TCR beta sequences from 150 million to 200 million T cells were reported. An early release covering approximately 600 HLA-typed donors comprised 250 to 350 gigabases of sequencing data and 65 million to 100 million unique TCR sequences. The genetic ancestry cluster associated with self-reported Caucasian donors included approximately 85% of the approximately 400 genotyped donors. The study was designed to test whether signatures of past pathogen exposure could be identified by cataloging public T cell receptors. Using immunosequencing, the study profiled T cell repertoires from around 670 subjects and related those repertoires to cytomegalovirus serostatus. Besides the first cohort of 666 subjects, a separate validation cohort made up of 120 different subjects was used. To predict cytomegalovirus infection status, the study brought together high-throughput TCR immunosequencing, statistical association of individual TCRs with disease status, and machine learning. A later analysis re-analyzed previously published TCR beta repertoires from 666 donors and added high-resolution HLA genotyping to study TCR occurrence patterns. Rather than drawing on any new phenotypic data, the later analysis identified candidate immune exposures from TCR beta sequences and the way those sequences occurred across donors. An earlier analysis of 450 to 750 of the donors used high-throughput TCR beta sequencing to judge whether each TCR beta V gene segment behaved as functional or pseudogenic. Donor age, sex, ethnicity and CMV serostatus were compiled together with the repertoire data. Genome-wide SNP genotypes for about 65% of the 666 donors were used in a later genetic analysis, which treated that subset as a discovery cohort. Every repertoire in the discovery cohort had been generated on one and the same sequencing platform. HLA typing covered class I and class II loci at four-digit resolution. The number of typed donors differed by locus: 629-630 for A, B, C, DRB1 and DQB1; 522 for DQA1; approximately 600 for DPA1; and 400 to 480 for DPB1. Roughly 5 DR-DQ haplotypes were handled as single units for association and clustering, since linkage in the cohort was strong. Among 300 to 500 genotyped donors of the cohort, an average of about 240,000 unique TCR beta nucleotide sequences was sequenced per donor, of which 15% to 20% were non-productive. Overall study outcomes, separate from this receptor: In an earlier analysis of some 550 of the donors, most TCR beta V segments were observed in productive rearrangements about 87% or about 30% of the time, broadly matching IMGT annotations. In a later analysis, HLA-associated TCR beta chains showed more clonal expansion and lower generation probabilities than non-associated chains that were equally common. At a false discovery rate of 0.05, a later analysis linked 15,000 to 20,000 TCR beta sequences to specific HLA alleles. Most TCR sequences were observed very rarely across donors, whereas some public TCRs were present in many individuals. In both the original and validation cohorts, the classifier was reported to diagnose cytomegalovirus status with high specificity and sensitivity. Roughly uniform sequencing depth across donors was assumed in presence/absence analyses, although this assumption may not hold. Compared with the approximately 720-donor mean, donors in an Asian-associated ancestry cluster had fewer N-insertions in productive TCRs, according to a later genetic analysis. A later analysis found that TCR association rates varied across HLA loci, with DRB1 alleles showing the most associated TCRs and HLA-C alleles the fewest. A further reported finding was that TCR beta sequences accurately predicted the HLA-A and HLA-B alleles for most subjects in the first cohort. Correlated functional status among segregating V segments might reflect linkage disequilibrium, but an unknown experimental factor could not be ruled out. Because some donors lacked HLA typing at each locus, the association tests relied only on the typed subset. CMV serostatus was the only immune exposure information available for the cohort. Several of the top co-occurrence clusters appeared to be linked to parvovirus B19, influenza, CMV and Epstein-Barr virus, according to a later analysis. In a later analysis, most CMV-associated TCR beta chains were found to appear HLA-restricted, with HLA associations seemingly driven largely by CMV exposure. Fewer than 20 rarely observed V segments, including chromosome 9 orphons, were excluded from the earlier analysis of approximately 600 of the donors because counts were too low. This cohort had only TCR beta chains sequenced, and the lack of alpha or paired-chain data limited which features could be detected. In vitro tests confirmed that a few of the cytomegalovirus-associated TCR beta chains recognize cytomegalovirus antigens. In a later genetic analysis, a missense DCLRE1C variant was associated with V-gene and J-gene trimming of TCR beta chains, and the association was replicated in an independent cohort. Because the 87-base-pair reads could not distinguish some IMGT-functional V segments, including TRBV6-2 and TRBV6-3, those segments were excluded. The authors suggested that the approach could potentially be generalized to other disease states and immunological phenotypes. Strong co-occurrence of HLA alleles, especially DR and DQ, made assigning TCR associations to individual alleles difficult. The study listed approximately 150 TCR beta chains as associated with cytomegalovirus. The sequencing pipeline was judged likely to have produced a cluster of highly shared sequence variants as a technical artifact.

Deletion took 4 bases off V and 0 bases off J, with a span of 7 bases between the germline ends. The germline V gene sets CDR1 to SGHRS and CDR2 to YFSETQ. The CDR3 covers 13 residues, taking in both the cysteine and the phenylalanine. Just CDR3 DNA is preserved here, 39 bases in frame from base 1. The cohort was made up of approximately 670 healthy bone marrow donors. All cohort members were sampled while nominally healthy, although unrecorded immune exposures were likely present. The donor was CMV seronegative and was included in the group of about 400 seronegative cohort members. Every donor gave a peripheral blood sample, and the peripheral blood mononuclear cells from that sample were used for TCR beta sequencing. The Qiagen DNeasy Blood Extraction Kit was used to extract genomic DNA from the blood cell samples. Libraries were built with the immunoSEQ multiplex PCR assay. For the multiplex PCR, a mixture combining 60 forward primers for TCR Vbeta segments and 13 reverse primers for TCR Jbeta segments was used. The CDR3 region of rearranged TCR beta genes was amplified from genomic DNA with a multiplex PCR assay. On the Illumina HiSeq System, the amplified TCR beta libraries were sequenced as 87-base-pair reads. As for the authors' bioinformatics: In a later analysis, roughly 80 million unique TCR beta chains were counted across the roughly 670 repertoires, and roughly 11 million of these chains were shared by at least two donors. To remove PCR and sequencing errors, raw reads were error-corrected and collapsed into unique sequences using a nearest-neighbor algorithm that merged closely related sequences. To assign V, D and J gene segments, CDR3 sequences were aligned to IMGT reference sequences. For a sequence to be retained, a match of at least six nucleotides was required to both a V gene segment and a J gene segment. Rearrangements were called productive when the CDR3 lacked stop codons and stayed in frame with V and J; all others were non-productive. Following IMGT convention, CDR3 was defined as the stretch from the second conserved V-encoded cysteine up to the conserved J-encoded phenylalanine. In an earlier analysis of more than 550 of the donors, sequences lacking an unambiguous match to a single V gene segment were excluded. In an earlier analysis of several hundred of the donors, V segments were called functional above 56.7% productive rearrangements and were called segregating when the between-donor standard deviation exceeded 5%. A statistical classification framework was built to diagnose cytomegalovirus status from the catalog of TCR beta chain sequences. V and J gene assignment, in a later analysis, came from comparing TCR nucleotide sequences with IMGT/GENE-DB human TR gene sequences. Using the TCRdist pipeline, a later analysis assigned CDR3 sequences along with most-parsimonious VDJ recombination scenarios. In a later analysis, every TCR beta chain was defined by the combination of its CDR3 amino acid sequence and its V-gene family, and reads without a unique V-gene family were dropped. To address suspected cross-contamination and a sequencing artifact, a later analysis removed roughly 640 highly shared, low-generation-probability nucleotide sequences. A later analysis calculated a clonal expansion index for each public chain from normalized within-repertoire ranks of inferred template counts. In a later analysis, generation probabilities were computed using a VDJ recombination model fitted to out-of-frame rearrangements, and the results were checked against IGoR. A later analysis scored TCR-TCR, TCR-HLA and TCR-CMV co-occurrence with hypergeometric tests, applying a repertoire-size bias correction to TCR pairs. False discovery rates were estimated in a later analysis by permuting HLA or CMV assignments 20 times. In a later analysis, co-occurring TCRs were grouped with DBSCAN, and TCRdist sequence similarity was added when clustering was performed within HLA-allele-positive subsets. Co-occurrence clustering excluded repertoires with fewer than 30,000 or more than 120,000 public chains, plus five with anomalous nucleotide sharing. Sourced from immuneACCESS, this table was stored by TCRdb with only in-frame sequences that have V and J called. A share of the clones is absent; for the studies checked, an unresolved V gene accounts for under half, and the remainder has no known explanation. The V and J calls and clone size come from that table; D and trimming were worked out from the DNA. For this sample the table gives 100,000 to 150,000 clones, of which 80% were detected only once. The top ten constitute about 4% of the sample.

This receptor chain uses TRBV5-1 and TRBJ2-5; the D region possibly corresponds to TRBD1 (6 bases align). The receptor was derived from a middle-aged woman in good health and CMV-seronegative. The sample comprised PBMCs. The nucleotides are TGCGCCAGCAGCCCAGGGGACCAAGAGACCCAGTACTTC. It codes for CASSPGDQETQYF.